This entry features one T cell receptor beta chain sequence. Germline V CDR1 and CDR2: SGDLS, YYNGEE. The CDR3 spans 13 residues. Trimming took off 2 bases at V and 7 bases at J, with 12 bases between the two ends. As originally analysed: How many nucleated cells were present was estimated from reference gene primer amplification. TCRdb's table, derived via immunoSEQ multiplex PCR, lists solely in-frame clones and lacks some. The V and J calls and clone size were taken over from that table, and D and trimming were inferred from the DNA. In the table there are about 77,000 clones, 90% of which are singletons. The data derive from a study of blood T cell repertoires in COVID-19. Background on the study: Acute-phase and convalescent COVID-19 samples originated in the United States, Italy and Spain. T cells, B-cell-depleted T cells, or PBMCs supplied cDNA or gDNA.

The chain links TRBV9 to TRBJ1-2; D call uncertain. The clonotype comes from a woman older than 75 with active or convalescent COVID-19. Specimen: peripheral blood. CDR3 coding DNA: TGTGCCAGCAGCGTCGGGGTCTTTGGTGGCTACACCTTC. Protein product: CASSVGVFGGYTF.